This TCR beta chain is from a study of cytomegalovirus exposure and HLA in healthy donors. Whole-study results and caveats: Later work associated over 15,000 TCR beta sequences with HLA alleles at 0.05 false discovery rate. Donor immune exposure was known only as CMV serostatus. V- and J-gene trimming of TCR beta was linked (in a later analysis) to a missense DCLRE1C variant. Listed as cytomegalovirus-associated were 150 to 200 TCR beta chains.

Losses at the gene ends were 3 bases for V and 5 bases for J; bases not matched to a gene: 12. Germline V gene data show CDR1 as LGHNA and CDR2 as YSLEER. There are 17 residues in the CDR3. About this clone: No antigen is known for it.

With 60 Vbeta and 13 Jbeta primers, the PCR was carried out. The repertoire was sequenced with immunoSEQ multiplex PCR; TCRdb's copy has only in-frame clones and lacks some. The table lists some 45,000 clones, 50% to 55% of them singletons, with 9.5% to 13% in the top ten. The material sequenced was PBMCs. The source of this sequence is a human donor in good health. The V and J genes are TRBV4-3 and TRBJ1-4; 7 nucleotides match TRBD1. The CDR3 DNA sequence: TGCGCCAGCAGCCACGAACTAAACAGGGGACGAAATGAAAAACTGTTTTTT. Translated, it gives CASSHELNRGRNEKLFF.